This T cell receptor (beta chain) emerged from a study of blood T cell repertoires in COVID-19. This table comes from immunoSEQ multiplex PCR, and its TCRdb copy is limited to in-frame clones, with some not included. This sample carries 150,000 to 200,000 clones, 88% of them seen once, and the ten largest clones take 4% to 5.5%. V lost 2 bases to trimming and J lost 4 bases, with 18 bases between them. The CDR3 is 16 residues long. The germline V gene encodes CDR1 SGHTA and CDR2 FQGNSA. The sample consisted of peripheral blood. The rearrangement uses TRBV7-2 and TRBJ2-7; D perhaps matches TRBD1 (5 bases). The sequence was collected from a human donor in a cohort sampled during active COVID-19. The CDR3 here is CASSLYEQGIGYEQYF. The CDR3 coding sequence is TGTGCCAGCAGCTTATATGAGCAGGGCATCGGTTACGAGCAGTACTTC.